These 16 T cell receptor beta chains were all obtained from the same sample, sequenced in a study of blood T cell repertoires in COVID-19. Clones were sequenced by immunoSEQ multiplex PCR, and TCRdb holds only the in-frame ones, with some missing. The data show over 200,000 clones, about nine tenths seen once. The sample was PBMCs or T cells enriched from blood (not recorded which). The origin of the receptors is a man between 18 and 29 years old who had recovered from COVID-19.

This clone came up once. This chain joins TRBV12-5 and TRBJ2-1; 8 nucleotides agree with TRBD2. CDR1 LGHNT and CDR2 FRNRAP come from the germline V gene. The CDR3 runs 15 residues. V shed 4 bases and J 0 bases; nucleotides not matched to a gene: 2. The CDR3 reads CASGSGLVSYNEQFF. In DNA form, the CDR3 reads TGTGCTAGTGGTTCGGGACTAGTCTCCTACAATGAGCAGTTCTTC. The full variable domain, completed using reference TRBV12-5 and TRBJ2-1, is DARVTQTPRHKVTEMGQEVTMRCQPILGHNTVFWYRQTMMQGLELLAYFRNRAPLDDSGMPKDRFSAEMPDATLATLKIQPSEPRDSAVYFCASGSGLVSYNEQFFGPGTRLTVL.

In its sample, this clone was seen a few times. This chain uses TRBV5-1 with TRBJ2-5, with 8 bases fitting TRBD1. The CDR3 totals 16 residues. The germline V gene has CDR1 SGHRS and CDR2 YFSETQ. J gave up 2 bases and V 4 bases, and 10 bases lay outside the gene matches. CDR3 sequence reads: CASSPASDREQETQYF. The DNA of the CDR3 is TGCGCCAGCAGCCCGGCCTCGGACAGGGAGCAAGAGACCCAGTACTTC.

V is TRBV3-1 (or the pseudogene TRBV3-2) and J is TRBJ1-1; 8 bases are shared with TRBD1. Germline-derived CDR1 and CDR2 are LGHDT and YNNKEL (reference sequence). The V segment lost 1 base and the J segment 0 bases; nucleotides outside the gene matches: 7. CDR3 length equals 17 residues. Written as DNA, the CDR3 is TGTGCCAGCAGCCAAGCGAGGACAGGGACGATGAACACTGAAGCTTTCTTT. Translation: CASSQARTGTMNTEAFF.

This clone was seen once. The rearrangement joins TRBV2 to TRBJ2-3; the match to TRBD2 covers 9 bases. CDR1 is SNHLY and CDR2 is FYNNEI in the germline V gene. The CDR3 contains 15 residues. V lost 6 bases, J lost 3 bases, and 7 bases stayed unmatched. Here the CDR3 reads CASSPRGGATDTQYF. The CDR3 nucleotides read TGTGCCAGCAGCCCCCGCGGGGGGGCGACAGATACGCAGTATTTT.

The genes are TRBV11-2 and TRBJ2-1, with 7 bases matching TRBD1. The CDR3 is 14 amino acids. Germline CDR1 and CDR2: SGHAT and FQNNGV. The junction had 11 bases not matched to a gene; V was cut back by 5 bases and J by 10 bases. CDR3 nucleotides: TGTGCCAGCAGCAATCTGAGGGGGCGGTGGGAGCAGTTCTTC. It translates to CASSNLRGRWEQFF.

This chain links TRBV30 with TRBJ1-5, with D hard to call. The V and J ends lost 0 bases and 0 bases respectively, with 6 bases between them. The CDR3 is 14 residues long. From germline, CDR1 is GTSNPN and CDR2 SVGIG (reference sequence). Here the CDR3 DNA reads TGTGCCTGGAGTGTCTTGGCTAGCAATCAGCCCCAGCATTTT. This encodes CAWSVLASNQPQHF.

This chain connects TRBV5-8 to TRBJ1-1, with TRBD1 as a possible D gene (5 bases). The germline V and J ends were trimmed by 5 bases and 2 bases, with 10 bases remaining between them. The CDR3 runs to 13 residues. Germline values: CDR1 SGHTS, CDR2 YDEGEE. CDR3 sequence: CASSSGLNTEAFF. CDR3 coding DNA: TGTGCCAGCAGTTCAGGGCTCAACACTGAAGCTTTCTTT.

The chain links TRBV6-5 to TRBJ2-7, with D perhaps matching TRBD2 (7 bases). Germline-derived CDR1 and CDR2 are MNHEY and SVGAGI. The V end was cut by 8 bases, the J end by 4 bases, with 15 bases between. The CDR3 runs 13 residues. DNA of the CDR3: TGTGCCAGCGGTCTCGCGGGGGCGTACGAGCAGTACTTC. Protein sequence: CASGLAGAYEQYF.

The rearrangement joins TRBV11-3 to TRBJ2-2; a weak D match, TRBD2 (6 bases). Germline V gives CDR1 SGHNT, CDR2 YENEEA. CDR3 size: 14 residues. Trimming cost V 7 bases and J 3 bases, with 12 bases left between them. The CDR3, as DNA: TGTGCCAGCATCCCACGGGGGTACACCGGGGAGCTGTTTTTT. Translation gives CASIPRGYTGELFF.

Written as DNA, the CDR3 is TGCGCCAGCAGAACCGGGACAGCGAACACTGAAGCTTTCTTT. This encodes CASRTGTANTEAFF. V gene TRBV5-1 combines with J gene TRBJ1-1; TRBD1 matches 7 bases. The germline V gene has CDR1 SGHRS and CDR2 YFSETQ. Trimming at V came to 5 bases and at J to 1 base, leaving 5 bases not matched to a gene. This CDR3 is built from 14 residues.

The rearrangement uses TRBV7-9 and TRBJ2-1, with TRBD2 identical over 16 bases. V trimming: 5 bases; J trimming: 8 bases; junction bases outside the gene matches: 9. Germline V gives CDR1 SEHNR, CDR2 FQNEAQ (reference sequence). The CDR3 runs 17 residues. CDR3 residues: CASSPLGLAGGPHEQFF. The CDR3 coding sequence is TGTGCCAGCAGCCCCCTGGGACTAGCGGGAGGGCCACATGAGCAGTTCTTC.

The chain couples TRBV5-6 to TRBJ1-6, with D maybe TRBD1 (5 bases). Trimming took off 1 base at V and 4 bases at J, with 9 bases between the two ends. This CDR3 has 15 residues. Germline V lookup: CDR1 SGHDT, CDR2 YYEEEE. CDR3: CASSLLQAYNSPLHF. CDR3 coding DNA: TGTGCCAGCAGCTTGTTACAGGCTTATAATTCACCCCTCCACTTT.

The chain has TRBV5-4 and TRBJ2-7; D perhaps matches TRBD2 (5 bases). The CDR3 loop spans 19 amino acids. The ends were cut back, 0 bases at V and 2 bases at J, with 24 bases in the middle. CDR1 is SGHNT, CDR2 YYREEE, per germline (reference sequence). The CDR3 reads CASSLEGLAFPTNAYEQYF. In DNA form, the CDR3 reads TGTGCCAGCAGCTTGGAAGGATTAGCGTTTCCGACTAATGCCTACGAGCAGTACTTC.

This clone has just a few counts. The junction departs from germline at one end; a sequencing error may be responsible. The chain employs TRBV12-3 or TRBV12-4 and TRBJ1-1; a possible D gene is TRBD1 (6 bases). The CDR3 contains 11 residues. This chain's CDR3 is CASRGDTEAFF. The CDR3 bases are TGTGCCAGCAGGGGGGACACCGAAGCTTTCTTT.

The rearrangement uses TRBV19 and TRBJ2-7, with 10 bases identical to TRBD1. The CDR3 contains 16 residues. Germline V gene data show CDR1 as LNHDA and CDR2 as SQIVND (reference sequence). V shed 5 bases, J shed 3 bases, and the junction held 10 bases outside the gene matches. The DNA of the CDR3 is TGTGCCAGTAGTCCCCGGGCCGGGACAGGGGACTACGAGCAGTACTTC. Protein product: CASSPRAGTGDYEQYF.

The rearrangement joins TRBV5-4 to TRBJ1-2; 9 positions match TRBD1. Trimming at V came to 0 bases and at J to 2 bases, leaving 5 bases not matched to a gene. The CDR3 has 16 residues. Germline V gives CDR1 SGHNT, CDR2 YYREEE (reference sequence). The CDR3 nucleotides are TGTGCCAGCAGCTTGGAGGGGACAGGGCAAAACTATGGCTACACCTTC. Protein: CASSLEGTGQNYGYTF.